The entry below gives a single TCR beta chain sequence along with its context. The record originates from a study of blood T cell repertoires in COVID-19. Study details: There were acute and convalescent COVID-19 samples, and they came from the United States, Italy and Spain.

Germline V gene sequence: CDR1 LNHDA, CDR2 SQIVND (reference sequence). After removal of 3 bases from V and 1 base from J, the junction contained 9 bases not matched to a gene. This CDR3 contains 17 residues. Here immunoSEQ multiplex PCR was the method, and the copy in TCRdb shows in-frame clones only, minus some. Seen here are more than 130,000 clones, about nine tenths observed once, and the top ten hold about 10%. V and J are TRBV19 and TRBJ2-5, with 9 bases identical to TRBD1. Sequenced: peripheral blood. This sequence originates from a man aged 45-65 years with active or convalescent COVID-19. The CDR3 region is CASSMFPTGGPQETQYF. As DNA, the CDR3 is TGTGCCAGTAGTATGTTTCCCACAGGGGGCCCCCAAGAGACCCAGTACTTC.